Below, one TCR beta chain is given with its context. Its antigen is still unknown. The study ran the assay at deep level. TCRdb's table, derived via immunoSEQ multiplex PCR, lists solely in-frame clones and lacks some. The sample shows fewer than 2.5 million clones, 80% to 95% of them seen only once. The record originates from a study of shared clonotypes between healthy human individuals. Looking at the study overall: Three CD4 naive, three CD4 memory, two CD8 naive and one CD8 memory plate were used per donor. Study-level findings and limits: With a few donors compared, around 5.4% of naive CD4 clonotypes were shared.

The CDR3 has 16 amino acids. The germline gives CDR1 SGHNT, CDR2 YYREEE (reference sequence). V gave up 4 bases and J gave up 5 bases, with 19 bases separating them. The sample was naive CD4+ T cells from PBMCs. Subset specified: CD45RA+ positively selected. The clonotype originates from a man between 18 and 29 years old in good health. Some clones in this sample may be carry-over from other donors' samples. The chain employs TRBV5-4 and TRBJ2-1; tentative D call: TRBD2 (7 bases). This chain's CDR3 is CASSEGGPGAHNEQFF. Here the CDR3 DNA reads TGTGCCAGCAGCGAGGGGGGGCCCGGCGCCCACAATGAGCAGTTCTTC.